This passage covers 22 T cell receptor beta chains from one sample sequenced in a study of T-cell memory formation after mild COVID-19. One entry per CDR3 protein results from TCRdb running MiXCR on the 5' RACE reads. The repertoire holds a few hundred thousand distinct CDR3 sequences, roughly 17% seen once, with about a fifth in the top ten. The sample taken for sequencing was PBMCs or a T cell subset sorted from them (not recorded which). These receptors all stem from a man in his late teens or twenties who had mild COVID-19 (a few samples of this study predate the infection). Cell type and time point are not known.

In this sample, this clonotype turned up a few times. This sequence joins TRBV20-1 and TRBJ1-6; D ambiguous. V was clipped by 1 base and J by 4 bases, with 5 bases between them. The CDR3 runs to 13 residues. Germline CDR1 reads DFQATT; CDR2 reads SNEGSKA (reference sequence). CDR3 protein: CSARVQYNSPLHF. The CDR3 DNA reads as TGCAGTGCTAGAGTACAGTATAATTCACCCCTCCACTTT.

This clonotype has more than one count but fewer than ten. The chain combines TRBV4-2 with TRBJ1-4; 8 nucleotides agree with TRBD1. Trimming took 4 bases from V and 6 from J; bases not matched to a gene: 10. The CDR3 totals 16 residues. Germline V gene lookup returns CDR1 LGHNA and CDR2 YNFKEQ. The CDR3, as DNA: TGTGCCAGCAGCCTCGAGACCGGGACAGGTGATGAAAAACTGTTTTTT. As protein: CASSLETGTGDEKLFF.

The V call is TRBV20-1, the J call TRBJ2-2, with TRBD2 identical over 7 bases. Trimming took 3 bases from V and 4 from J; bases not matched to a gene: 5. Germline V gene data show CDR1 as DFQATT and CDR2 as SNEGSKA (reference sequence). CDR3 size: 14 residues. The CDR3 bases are TGCAGTGCTAGTCGGAGGGAGGGCACCGGGGAGCTGTTTTTT. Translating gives CSASRREGTGELFF.

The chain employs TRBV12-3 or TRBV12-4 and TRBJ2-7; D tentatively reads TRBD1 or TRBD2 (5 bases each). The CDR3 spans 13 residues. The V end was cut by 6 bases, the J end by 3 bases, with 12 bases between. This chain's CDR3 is CASSSFGGYEQYV. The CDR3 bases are TGTGCCAGCAGCTCGTTTGGGGGCTACGAGCAGTACGTC.

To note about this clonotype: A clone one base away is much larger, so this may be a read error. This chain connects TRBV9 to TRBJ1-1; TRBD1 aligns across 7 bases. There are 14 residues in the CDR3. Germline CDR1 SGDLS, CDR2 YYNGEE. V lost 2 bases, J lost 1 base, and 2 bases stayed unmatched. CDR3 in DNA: TGTGCCAGCAGCGTCACAGGGGCGAACACTGAAGCTTTCTTT. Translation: CASSVTGANTEAFF.

The CDR3 DNA follows: TGTGCCACCAGTGATACCGGATACTACAATGAGCAGTTCTTC. It translates to CATSDTGYYNEQFF. V is TRBV24-1 and J is TRBJ2-1; D is unresolved. Germline values: CDR1 KGHDR, CDR2 SFDVKD. The CDR3 runs 14 residues. Trimming stripped 3 bases from V and 3 bases from J, with 8 bases between.

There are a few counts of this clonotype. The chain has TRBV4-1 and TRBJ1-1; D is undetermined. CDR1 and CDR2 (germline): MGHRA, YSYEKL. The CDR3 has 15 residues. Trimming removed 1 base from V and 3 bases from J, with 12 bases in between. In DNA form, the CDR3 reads TGCGCCAGCAGCCAAGTGGGAGGGTCTTACACTGAAGCTTTCTTT. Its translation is CASSQVGGSYTEAFF.

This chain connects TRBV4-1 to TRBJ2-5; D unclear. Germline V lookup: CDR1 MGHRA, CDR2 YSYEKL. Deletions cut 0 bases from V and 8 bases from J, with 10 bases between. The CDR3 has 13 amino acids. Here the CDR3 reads CASSQDRFDTQYF. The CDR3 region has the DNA TGCGCCAGCAGCCAAGACAGGTTCGACACCCAGTACTTC.

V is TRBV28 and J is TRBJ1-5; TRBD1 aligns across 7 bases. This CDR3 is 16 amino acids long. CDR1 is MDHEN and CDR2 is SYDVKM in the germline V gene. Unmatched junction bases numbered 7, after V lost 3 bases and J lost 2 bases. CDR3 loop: CASSFLDRAGNQPQHF. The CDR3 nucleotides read TGTGCCAGCAGTTTCCTAGACAGGGCTGGCAATCAGCCCCAGCATTTT.

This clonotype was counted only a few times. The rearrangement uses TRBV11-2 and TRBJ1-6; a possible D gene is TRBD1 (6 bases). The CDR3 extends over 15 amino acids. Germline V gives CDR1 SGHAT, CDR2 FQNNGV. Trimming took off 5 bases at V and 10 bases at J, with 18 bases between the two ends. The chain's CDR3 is CASSILQGRASPLHF. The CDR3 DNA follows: TGTGCCAGCAGCATCCTACAGGGTAGGGCATCACCCCTCCACTTT.

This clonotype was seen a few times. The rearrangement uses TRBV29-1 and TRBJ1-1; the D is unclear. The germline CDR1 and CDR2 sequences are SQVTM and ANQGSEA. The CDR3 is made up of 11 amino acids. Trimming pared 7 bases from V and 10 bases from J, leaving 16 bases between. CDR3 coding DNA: TGCAGCGGCCTCTTCCGGGGTGTAGCTTTCTTT. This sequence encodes CSGLFRGVAFF.

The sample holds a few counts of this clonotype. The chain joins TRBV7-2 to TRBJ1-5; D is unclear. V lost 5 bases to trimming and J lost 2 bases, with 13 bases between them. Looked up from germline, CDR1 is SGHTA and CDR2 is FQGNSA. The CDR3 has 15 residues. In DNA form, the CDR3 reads TGTGCCAGCAGCCCCCAGCTAGCGCGCAATCAGCCCCAGCATTTT. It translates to CASSPQLARNQPQHF.

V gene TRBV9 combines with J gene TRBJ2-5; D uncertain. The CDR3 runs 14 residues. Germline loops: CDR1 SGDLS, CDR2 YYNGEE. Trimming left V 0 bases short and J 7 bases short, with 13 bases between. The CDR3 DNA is TGTGCCAGCAGCGTAGAAGGTGGGGTGGGGACCCAGTACTTC. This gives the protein CASSVEGGVGTQYF.

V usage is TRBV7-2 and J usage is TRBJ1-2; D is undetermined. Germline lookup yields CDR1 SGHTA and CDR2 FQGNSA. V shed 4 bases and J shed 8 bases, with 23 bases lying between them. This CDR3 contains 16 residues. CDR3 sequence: CASSSSVWPGGLGYTF. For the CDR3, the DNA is TGTGCCAGCAGCTCCAGCGTCTGGCCAGGCGGATTGGGCTACACCTTC.

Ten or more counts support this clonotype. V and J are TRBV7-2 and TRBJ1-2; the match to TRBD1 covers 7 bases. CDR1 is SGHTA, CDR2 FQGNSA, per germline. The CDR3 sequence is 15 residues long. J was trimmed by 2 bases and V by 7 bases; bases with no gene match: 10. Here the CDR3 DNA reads TGTGCCAGCACCAACACCCTACAGGGGAACTATGGCTACACCTTC. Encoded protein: CASTNTLQGNYGYTF.

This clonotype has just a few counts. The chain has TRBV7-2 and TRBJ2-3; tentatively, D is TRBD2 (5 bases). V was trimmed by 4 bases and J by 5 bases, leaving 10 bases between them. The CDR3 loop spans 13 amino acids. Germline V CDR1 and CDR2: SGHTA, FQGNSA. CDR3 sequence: CASSSARGDTQYF. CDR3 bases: TGTGCCAGCAGCTCCGCTCGGGGAGATACGCAGTATTTT.

The CDR3 DNA sequence: TGTGCCAGCAGACCTTGGACAGGGGGTCCGAACACCGGGGAGCTGTTTTTT. Translation: CASRPWTGGPNTGELFF. The chain has TRBV6-2 or TRBV6-3 and TRBJ2-2, with 10 bases identical to TRBD1. There are 17 residues in the CDR3. V lost 6 bases to trimming and J lost 0 bases; unmatched junction nucleotides: 7. Germline V gene sequence: CDR1 MNHEY, CDR2 SVGEGT.

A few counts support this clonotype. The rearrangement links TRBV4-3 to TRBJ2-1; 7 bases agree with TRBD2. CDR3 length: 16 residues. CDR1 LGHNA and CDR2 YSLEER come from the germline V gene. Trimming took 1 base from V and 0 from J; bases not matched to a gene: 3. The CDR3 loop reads CASSQGVAGSYNEQFF. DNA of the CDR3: TGCGCCAGCAGCCAAGGGGTAGCGGGCTCCTACAATGAGCAGTTCTTC.

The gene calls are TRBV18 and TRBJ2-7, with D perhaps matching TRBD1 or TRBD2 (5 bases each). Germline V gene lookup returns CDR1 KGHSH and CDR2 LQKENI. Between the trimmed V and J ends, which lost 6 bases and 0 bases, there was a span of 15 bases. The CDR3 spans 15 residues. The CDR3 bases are TGTGCCAGCTCGGCCGGGACGGCAAGCTCCTACGAGCAGTACGTC. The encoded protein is CASSAGTASSYEQYV.

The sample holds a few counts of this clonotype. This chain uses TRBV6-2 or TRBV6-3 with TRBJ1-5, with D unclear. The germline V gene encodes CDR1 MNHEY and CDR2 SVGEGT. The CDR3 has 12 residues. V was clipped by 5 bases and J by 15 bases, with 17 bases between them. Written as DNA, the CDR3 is TGTGCCAGCAGTGCTGCGAATAGGGTGCGGCATTTT. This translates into CASSAANRVRHF.

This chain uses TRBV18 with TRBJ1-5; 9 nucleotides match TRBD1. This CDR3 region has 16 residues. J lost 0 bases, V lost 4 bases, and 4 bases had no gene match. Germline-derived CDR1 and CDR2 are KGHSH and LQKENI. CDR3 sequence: CASSHDRGNSNQPQHF. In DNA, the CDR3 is TGTGCCAGCTCACACGACAGGGGGAATAGCAATCAGCCCCAGCATTTT.

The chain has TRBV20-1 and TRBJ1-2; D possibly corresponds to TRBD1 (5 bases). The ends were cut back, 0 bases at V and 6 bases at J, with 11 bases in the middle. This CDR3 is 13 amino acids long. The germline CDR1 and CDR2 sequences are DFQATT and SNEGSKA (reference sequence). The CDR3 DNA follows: TGCAGTGCTAGAGATTCGGCAGGGAATGGCTACACCTTC. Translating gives CSARDSAGNGYTF.